This is a list of T cell receptor beta chains from one sample in a study of blood T cell repertoires in COVID-19. The table came from immunoSEQ multiplex PCR; TCRdb's copy has only in-frame clones and leaves some out. Of about 49,000 clones detected, 85% to 90% appear once; the ten largest clones hold around 4.6%. Sequencing was performed on peripheral blood. All receptors derive from a man aged 35-49 years with active COVID-19. Each CDR3 is given with its conserved first and last residue. Each record gives: clone size, D gene, V gene, J gene, CDR3 DNA, CDR3 protein. A D gene is named only where the DNA matches it firmly. Not all rows give a size; the values are once, few, many and, for expanded clones, a class.

clone_size: NA
d_call: NA
v_call: TRBV7-3
j_call: TRBJ1-1
cdr3_nt: TGTGCCAGCAGCTTACAGGCGGGGAACACTGAAGCTTTCTTT
cdr3_aa: CASSLQAGNTEAFF

clone_size: NA
d_call: TRBD1
v_call: TRBV9
j_call: TRBJ2-7
cdr3_nt: TGTGCCAGCAGCGCAACAGGGGACGAGCAGTACTTC
cdr3_aa: CASSATGDEQYF

clone_size: NA
d_call: NA
v_call: TRBV7-2
j_call: TRBJ2-1
cdr3_nt: TGTGCCAGCAGCTCCGACTTGTACAATGAGCAGTTCTTC
cdr3_aa: CASSSDLYNEQFF

clone_size: NA
d_call: NA
v_call: TRBV4-1
j_call: TRBJ2-2
cdr3_nt: TGCGCCAGCAGCCACCCGCAGGGGTCCGACACCGGGGAGCTGTTTTTT
cdr3_aa: CASSHPQGSDTGELFF

clone_size: NA
d_call: TRBD2
v_call: TRBV10-2
j_call: TRBJ2-7
cdr3_nt: TGCGCCAGCAGTGAGCAACTAGCGGGAGTATACGAGCAGTACTTC
cdr3_aa: CASSEQLAGVYEQYF

clone_size: NA
d_call: TRBD2
v_call: TRBV4-1
j_call: TRBJ2-7
cdr3_nt: TGCGCCAGCAGCCAAGATCAGGGACTAGCGGATCTCTACGAGCAGTACTTC
cdr3_aa: CASSQDQGLADLYEQYF

clone_size: NA
d_call: TRBD2
v_call: TRBV9
j_call: TRBJ2-7
cdr3_nt: TGTGCCAGCAGCACCCATAGCGGGGCCTCCTACGAGCAGTACTTC
cdr3_aa: CASSTHSGASYEQYF

clone_size: NA
d_call: NA
v_call: TRBV6-6
j_call: TRBJ1-1
cdr3_nt: TGTGCCAGCAGTAAAGGGGAGAACACTGAAGCTTTCTTT
cdr3_aa: CASSKGENTEAFF

clone_size: NA
d_call: TRBD1
v_call: TRBV10-3
j_call: TRBJ1-1
cdr3_nt: TGTGCCATCAGTGAGTCGGCAGGGGGGAACACTGAAGCTTTCTTT
cdr3_aa: CAISESAGGNTEAFF

clone_size: NA
d_call: NA
v_call: TRBV29-1
j_call: TRBJ2-3
cdr3_nt: TGCAGCGTTCAGGCCCCTGGCACAGATACGCAGTATTTT
cdr3_aa: CSVQAPGTDTQYF

clone_size: NA
d_call: NA
v_call: TRBV27
j_call: TRBJ2-1
cdr3_nt: TGTGCCAGCAGAGGGGAATACAATGAGCAGTTCTTC
cdr3_aa: CASRGEYNEQFF

clone_size: NA
d_call: NA
v_call: TRBV5-6
j_call: TRBJ2-2
cdr3_nt: TGTGCCAGCAGCACCCTCCAGGGGCGCACCGGGGAGCTGTTTTTT
cdr3_aa: CASSTLQGRTGELFF

clone_size: few
d_call: NA
v_call: TRBV3-1/TRBV3-2
j_call: TRBJ1-2
cdr3_nt: TGTGCCAGCAGCCAAGGCGTTCTCTATGGCTACACCTTC
cdr3_aa: CASSQGVLYGYTF

clone_size: NA
d_call: NA
v_call: TRBV27
j_call: TRBJ1-1
cdr3_nt: TGTGCCAGCATTTCCGAGTCGGGCACTGAAGCTTTCTTT
cdr3_aa: CASISESGTEAFF

clone_size: NA
d_call: NA
v_call: TRBV2
j_call: TRBJ1-2
cdr3_nt: TGTGCCAGCAGTGTGATAGGGGTAGATGGCTACACCTTC
cdr3_aa: CASSVIGVDGYTF

clone_size: NA
d_call: NA
v_call: TRBV10-3
j_call: TRBJ2-1
cdr3_nt: TGTGCCATCAGTGAGTCCGTTGCGGTGAGCCACAATGAGCAGTTCTTC
cdr3_aa: CAISESVAVSHNEQFF

clone_size: NA
d_call: TRBD1
v_call: TRBV7-3
j_call: TRBJ2-1
cdr3_nt: TGTGCCAGCTCTTCAAGACAGGGGGGTGTCAATGAGCAGTTCTTC
cdr3_aa: CASSSRQGGVNEQFF

clone_size: NA
d_call: NA
v_call: TRBV5-5
j_call: TRBJ1-2
cdr3_nt: TGTGCCAGCAGCTTGGAGGAGGGAAGAGGAACAGGCTACACCTTC
cdr3_aa: CASSLEEGRGTGYTF

clone_size: NA
d_call: NA
v_call: TRBV11-2
j_call: TRBJ2-1
cdr3_nt: TGTGCCAGCAGCTTACAAGGGGCCAATGAGCAGTTCTTC
cdr3_aa: CASSLQGANEQFF

clone_size: NA
d_call: NA
v_call: TRBV2
j_call: TRBJ1-4
cdr3_nt: TGTGCCAGCAGTGGTGTACAGGGTTTGGAAGAAAAACTGTTTTTT
cdr3_aa: CASSGVQGLEEKLFF

clone_size: NA
d_call: NA
v_call: TRBV19
j_call: TRBJ2-6
cdr3_nt: TGTGCCAGCGACTTCTCTTCTGGGGCCAACGTCCTGACTTTC
cdr3_aa: CASDFSSGANVLTF

clone_size: NA
d_call: NA
v_call: TRBV24-1
j_call: TRBJ2-3
cdr3_nt: TGTGCCACCAGTCCACTAGGTAACACAGATACGCAGTATTTT
cdr3_aa: CATSPLGNTDTQYF

clone_size: NA
d_call: NA
v_call: TRBV11-2
j_call: TRBJ2-5
cdr3_nt: TGTGCCAGCAGGTCGATCCGACTACAGAGGGCCCAAGAGACCCAGTACTTC
cdr3_aa: CASRSIRLQRAQETQYF

clone_size: NA
d_call: TRBD1
v_call: TRBV6-1
j_call: TRBJ1-2
cdr3_nt: TGTGCCAGCAGTGACACCCAACAGGGGGTCTATGGCTACACCTTC
cdr3_aa: CASSDTQQGVYGYTF

clone_size: NA
d_call: TRBD1
v_call: TRBV4-1
j_call: TRBJ1-4
cdr3_nt: TGCGCCAGCAGTCTTGGACAGGGGAGTGAAAAACTGTTTTTT
cdr3_aa: CASSLGQGSEKLFF

clone_size: NA
d_call: NA
v_call: TRBV6-5
j_call: TRBJ1-3
cdr3_nt: TGTGCCAGCAGTCCCGACCGGGATAAAGACACCATATATTTT
cdr3_aa: CASSPDRDKDTIYF

clone_size: NA
d_call: NA
v_call: TRBV6-4
j_call: TRBJ1-3
cdr3_nt: TGTGCGAGCCTTTACAGGGCTACTATCCCCTACTCTGGAAACACCATATATTTT
cdr3_aa: CASLYRATIPYSGNTIYF

clone_size: NA
d_call: NA
v_call: TRBV2
j_call: TRBJ2-1
cdr3_nt: TGTGCCAGCTGGGGTAGGGGGTGGGAAGCCGGGCTAAGCTCCTACAATGAGCAGTTCTTC
cdr3_aa: CASWGRGWEAGLSSYNEQFF

clone_size: NA
d_call: TRBD2
v_call: TRBV11-2
j_call: TRBJ2-7
cdr3_nt: TGTGCCAGCAGCTTCCGGGGGGGGACCACCTACGAGCAGTACTTC
cdr3_aa: CASSFRGGTTYEQYF

clone_size: NA
d_call: TRBD1
v_call: TRBV3-1/TRBV3-2
j_call: TRBJ1-2
cdr3_nt: TGTGCCAGCAGCTACACCTGGACAGGGGGCCTCTATGGCTACACCTTC
cdr3_aa: CASSYTWTGGLYGYTF

clone_size: NA
d_call: NA
v_call: TRBV9
j_call: TRBJ1-4
cdr3_nt: TGTGCCAGCAGCGGGGGAGGGGGTATTGGAGAAAAACTGTTTTTT
cdr3_aa: CASSGGGGIGEKLFF

clone_size: NA
d_call: TRBD2
v_call: TRBV25-1
j_call: TRBJ2-1
cdr3_nt: TGTGCCAGCAGTGCGAGCGGGGGGGCAGAAAATGAGCAGTTCTTC
cdr3_aa: CASSASGGAENEQFF

clone_size: once
d_call: TRBD1
v_call: TRBV7-9
j_call: TRBJ2-7
cdr3_nt: TGTGCCAGCAGCCCCTGGACAGGAGGCGAGCAGTACTTC
cdr3_aa: CASSPWTGGEQYF

clone_size: NA
d_call: NA
v_call: TRBV19
j_call: TRBJ1-6
cdr3_nt: TGTGCCAGTAGTATGGGCCTGGCGGGTAGGAGTAATTCACCCCTCCACTTT
cdr3_aa: CASSMGLAGRSNSPLHF

clone_size: NA
d_call: TRBD1
v_call: TRBV29-1
j_call: TRBJ1-2
cdr3_nt: TGCAGCGCTAGTAGGGACAGCATTACTAACTATGGCTACACCTTC
cdr3_aa: CSASRDSITNYGYTF

clone_size: NA
d_call: NA
v_call: TRBV27
j_call: TRBJ1-3
cdr3_nt: TGTGCCAGCACCGACCGACTCTCTGGAAACACCATATATTTT
cdr3_aa: CASTDRLSGNTIYF

clone_size: NA
d_call: TRBD2
v_call: TRBV19
j_call: TRBJ2-1
cdr3_nt: TGTGCCAGCCGGGAGGGTGCTTACAATGAGCAGTTCTTC
cdr3_aa: CASREGAYNEQFF

clone_size: NA
d_call: NA
v_call: TRBV24-1
j_call: TRBJ1-5
cdr3_nt: TGTGCCACCAGTGACCTTAATCAGCCCCAGCATTTT
cdr3_aa: CATSDLNQPQHF

clone_size: NA
d_call: NA
v_call: TRBV3-1/TRBV3-2
j_call: TRBJ2-3
cdr3_nt: TGTGCCAGCAGCCAAGTGGTAGCCTCTAGCACAGATACGCAGTATTTT
cdr3_aa: CASSQVVASSTDTQYF

clone_size: NA
d_call: NA
v_call: TRBV28
j_call: TRBJ2-3
cdr3_nt: TGTGCTATTGGTGGGTTGAGCGGCACAGATACGCAGTATTTT
cdr3_aa: CAIGGLSGTDTQYF

clone_size: NA
d_call: TRBD1
v_call: TRBV7-2
j_call: TRBJ1-2
cdr3_nt: TGTGCCAGCAGCCAGACGGGACAGGGGGCGCGAGGCTACACCTTC
cdr3_aa: CASSQTGQGARGYTF

clone_size: NA
d_call: NA
v_call: TRBV28
j_call: TRBJ2-1
cdr3_nt: TGTGCCAGCAGTTTCCTTCAGGGGGGACTTGGCAATGAGCAGTTCTTC
cdr3_aa: CASSFLQGGLGNEQFF

clone_size: NA
d_call: TRBD2
v_call: TRBV27
j_call: TRBJ2-7
cdr3_nt: TGTGCCAGCAGTACCTCCCGGGACTACAGCGAGCAGTACTTC
cdr3_aa: CASSTSRDYSEQYF

clone_size: NA
d_call: TRBD2
v_call: TRBV28
j_call: TRBJ2-1
cdr3_nt: TGTGCCAGCAGTATCACCGCGGGACTAGCGGGAGTTGAGCAGTTCTTC
cdr3_aa: CASSITAGLAGVEQFF

clone_size: once
d_call: TRBD2
v_call: TRBV29-1
j_call: TRBJ2-7
cdr3_nt: TGCAGCGTTGAATGGACTAGCGGGAGACGATACGAGCAGTACTTC
cdr3_aa: CSVEWTSGRRYEQYF

clone_size: NA
d_call: NA
v_call: TRBV9
j_call: TRBJ2-1
cdr3_nt: TGTGCCAGCAGCGTAGAACAGAGCTCCTACAATGAGCAGTTCTTC
cdr3_aa: CASSVEQSSYNEQFF

clone_size: NA
d_call: NA
v_call: TRBV2
j_call: TRBJ2-5
cdr3_nt: TGTGCCAGCTCAACAGAGCAAGAGACCCAGTACTTC
cdr3_aa: CASSTEQETQYF

clone_size: few
d_call: TRBD1
v_call: TRBV2
j_call: TRBJ1-5
cdr3_nt: TGTGCCAGCACGGGACAGACTATGAATCAGCCCCAGCATTTT
cdr3_aa: CASTGQTMNQPQHF

clone_size: once
d_call: NA
v_call: TRBV6-5
j_call: TRBJ1-1
cdr3_nt: TGTGCCAGCAGGCGACAACCTAACACTGAAGCTTTCTTT
cdr3_aa: CASRRQPNTEAFF

clone_size: NA
d_call: TRBD2
v_call: TRBV10-1
j_call: TRBJ2-7
cdr3_nt: TGCGCCAGCAGCCCGGGACTAGCGGCTTACGAGCAGTACTTC
cdr3_aa: CASSPGLAAYEQYF

clone_size: NA
d_call: NA
v_call: TRBV7-9
j_call: TRBJ2-7
cdr3_nt: TGTGCCAGCAGCTTAGGGGGGCAGGGGGAGCAGTACTTC
cdr3_aa: CASSLGGQGEQYF

clone_size: NA
d_call: TRBD1
v_call: TRBV19
j_call: TRBJ1-5
cdr3_nt: TGTGCCAGTAACAGGGGAGATCAGCCCCAGCATTTT
cdr3_aa: CASNRGDQPQHF

clone_size: NA
d_call: TRBD2
v_call: TRBV24-1
j_call: TRBJ2-1
cdr3_nt: TGTGCCACCAGTGCGACCGCCGGGACTAGCGGGAGGGCCGGGGCCTACAATGAGCAGTTCTTC
cdr3_aa: CATSATAGTSGRAGAYNEQFF

clone_size: NA
d_call: NA
v_call: TRBV6-5
j_call: TRBJ2-5
cdr3_nt: TGTGCCAGCAGCAGGAACTGGCAAGAGACCCAGTACTTC
cdr3_aa: CASSRNWQETQYF

clone_size: NA
d_call: NA
v_call: TRBV6-5
j_call: TRBJ2-3
cdr3_nt: TGTGCCAGCACCCTTGCGAATACGCAGTATTTT
cdr3_aa: CASTLANTQYF

clone_size: once
d_call: NA
v_call: TRBV12-5
j_call: TRBJ2-1
cdr3_nt: TGTGCTAGTGCCCTCGGTCCAGGTGAGCAGTTCTTC
cdr3_aa: CASALGPGEQFF

clone_size: NA
d_call: TRBD2
v_call: TRBV18
j_call: TRBJ2-5
cdr3_nt: TGTGCCAGCTCAAATAGCGGGAGGACTATGAAGACCCAGTACTTC
cdr3_aa: CASSNSGRTMKTQYF

clone_size: many
d_call: NA
v_call: TRBV21-1
j_call: TRBJ1-5
cdr3_nt: TGTGCCAGCAGCCAAGACGCACGGCAGCCCCAGCATTTT
cdr3_aa: CASSQDARQPQHF

clone_size: NA
d_call: NA
v_call: TRBV5-1
j_call: TRBJ2-2
cdr3_nt: TGCGCCAGCAGCTTCGCTCGCGTCGGAGGGCGCACCGGGGAGCTGTTTTTT
cdr3_aa: CASSFARVGGRTGELFF